Here is one TCR beta chain with its context. Its antigen is unidentified. Sequencing was preceded by expansion of antigen-specific CD4+ T cells with viral peptide pools in the ViraFEST assay. CD4+ T cell isolation took place after 10 days of culture. Each vaccine recipient was nucleocapsid antibody negative and had no prior SARS-CoV-2 infection. V lost 4 bases and J 12 bases, leaving 16 bases between the germline ends. Per the germline V gene, CDR1 is MDHEN and CDR2 is SYDVKM. This CDR3 is 12 amino acids long. This entry belongs to a study of vaccination effects on CD4 cells after COVID-19. Findings of the study overall: Clones arising from infection and from vaccination showed marked clonal contraction late after vaccination. Only a few convalescent patients and no early post-infection timepoints featured in the study. Healthy vaccinees' vaccine-induced clones included only 1 of 255 cross-reacting with common cold coronaviruses.

The repertoire was sequenced with immunoSEQ multiplex PCR; TCRdb's copy has only in-frame clones and lacks some. The sample holds 35,000 to 40,000 clones; 60% to 80% are singletons and the top ten take 14% to 15%. This chain joins TRBV28 and TRBJ2-7, with D possibly matching TRBD1 (5 bases). Sequencing used CD4+ T cells from PBMCs cultured with HCoV-OC43 spike peptides, obtained before COVID-19 vaccination. The subset is: HCoV-OC43 spike overlapping peptide pool stimulation. This clonotype was obtained from a human donor who received a COVID-19 vaccine. The CDR3 protein is CASSSSQGLPYF. The CDR3 region has the DNA TGTGCCAGCAGTTCCTCCCAGGGTTTGCCGTACTTC.